A single sample gave rise to the 20 T cell receptor beta chains below, sequenced in a study of CD8 T cells in Susac syndrome. It was with random hexamers that about 0.45 to 1 ug RNA was reverse transcribed. TCRdb reprocessed the immunoSEQ multiplex PCR reads with MiXCR, giving one entry per CDR3 protein. In the table there are about 60,000 distinct CDR3 sequences, 90% to 95% of which are singletons. The specimen sequenced was CD8+ T cells from PBMCs. These receptors all come from a human donor in good health.

In DNA, the CDR3 is TGTGCCAGCAGTTGGAAACAGGGGGCCTACGAGCAGTACTTC. It yields the protein CASSWKQGAYEQYF. This chain links TRBV27 with TRBJ2-7; 8 nucleotides align to TRBD1. The V and J ends lost 4 bases and 2 bases, in that order; junction bases with no gene match: 4. The germline gives CDR1 MNHEY, CDR2 SMNVEV (reference sequence). The CDR3 sequence is 14 residues long.

The sample holds one count of this clonotype. This chain connects TRBV29-1 to TRBJ2-7; 7 bases are a match to TRBD2. The CDR3 contains 13 residues. V dropped 3 bases and J dropped 3; count of bases not matched to a gene: 5. CDR1 is SQVTM, CDR2 ANQGSEA, per germline. Written as DNA, the CDR3 is TGCAGCGTTGAGGGGGGGATATTCTACGAGCAGTACTTC. It translates to CSVEGGIFYEQYF.

This chain connects TRBV2 to TRBJ2-7; tentative D call: TRBD1 (6 bases). Germline CDR1 reads SNHLY; CDR2 reads FYNNEI. The ends were cut back, 5 bases at V and 4 bases at J, with 12 bases in the middle. The CDR3 is made up of 13 amino acids. DNA of the CDR3: TGTGCCAGCAGTAATGACAGGTTATACGAGCAGTACTTC. This codes for CASSNDRLYEQYF. Full variable domain (remainder filled in from reference TRBV2 and TRBJ2-7): EPEVTQTPSHQVTQMGQEVILRCVPISNHLYFYWYRQILGQKVEFLVSFYNNEISEKSEIFDDQFSVERPDGSNFTLKIRSTKLEDSAMYFCASSNDRLYEQYFGPGTRLTVT.

The chain recombines TRBV10-3 with TRBJ2-2; D is perhaps TRBD1 (6 bases). The CDR3 consists of 15 residues. Trimming took 7 bases from V and 0 from J, leaving 12 bases between them. Germline-derived CDR1 and CDR2 are ENHRY and SYGVKD. CDR3 nucleotides: TGTGCCATCACCCCAACAGGGCCGAACACCGGGGAGCTGTTTTTT. It translates to CAITPTGPNTGELFF.

The CDR3 spells CASSWRSGSYNEQFF. The CDR3 nucleotides read TGTGCCAGCAGTTGGCGGTCGGGCTCCTACAATGAGCAGTTCTTC. The chain joins TRBV6-2 or TRBV6-3 to TRBJ2-1; no clear D. The germline CDR1 and CDR2 sequences are MNHEY and SVGEGT. This CDR3 region has 15 residues. V was clipped by 4 bases and J by 0 bases, with 10 bases between them.

This chain uses TRBV4-1 with TRBJ2-1; 9 positions agree with TRBD2. Germline CDR1 and CDR2: MGHRA and YSYEKL. Germline trimming cut 3 bases from V and 10 bases from J; bases unmatched to any gene: 10. The length of the CDR3 is 15 residues. CDR3 sequence reads: CASSHSPSGEVEQFF. The CDR3 DNA follows: TGCGCCAGCAGCCACTCCCCTAGCGGGGAGGTGGAGCAGTTCTTC.

This chain joins TRBV5-1 and TRBJ1-1; a possible D gene is TRBD1 (5 bases). Germline CDR1 and CDR2: SGHRS and YFSETQ. The CDR3 spans 17 residues. The V and J ends lost 7 bases and 6 bases respectively, with 28 bases between them. The CDR3 protein is CASCEYEAGTRGAEAFF. The CDR3 DNA reads as TGCGCCAGCTGCGAATACGAAGCCGGGACCCGGGGGGCTGAAGCTTTCTTT. The whole variable domain, remainder taken from reference TRBV5-1 and TRBJ1-1, is KAGVTQTPRYLIKTRGQQVTLSCSPISGHRSVSWYQQTPGQGLQFLFEYFSETQRNKGNFPGRFSGRQFSNSRSEMNVSTLELGDSALYLCASCEYEAGTRGAEAFFGQGTRLTVV.

This chain connects TRBV4-1 to TRBJ1-4; D is undetermined. V was pared by 0 bases and J by 3 bases, with 8 bases between. Germline CDR1 MGHRA, CDR2 YSYEKL. This CDR3 comprises 15 residues. Here the CDR3 reads CASSQESRANEKLFF. CDR3 coding DNA: TGCGCCAGCAGCCAAGAATCAAGAGCTAATGAAAAACTGTTTTTT.

The V gene is TRBV4-1, the J gene TRBJ2-7; 7 bases map to TRBD1. CDR1 is MGHRA, CDR2 YSYEKL, per germline. V was clipped by 3 bases and J by 0 bases; unmatched bases: 8. This CDR3 spans 16 amino acids. The CDR3 DNA follows: TGCGCCAGCAGCCATCCGAGACAGGGAAGCTCCTACGAGCAGTACTTC. This sequence encodes CASSHPRQGSSYEQYF.

The chain is built from TRBV5-1 and TRBJ2-2, with TRBD1 matching 8 bases. V was clipped by 0 bases and J by 6 bases; unmatched bases: 10. The V gene's germline CDR1 is SGHRS and CDR2 YFSETQ. The CDR3 is 17 residues long. The CDR3, as DNA: TGCGCCAGCAGCTTGGCACAAGGGACAGGCTGGGCCGGGGAGCTGTTTTTT. This codes for CASSLAQGTGWAGELFF. The full variable domain, completed using reference TRBV5-1 and TRBJ2-2, is KAGVTQTPRYLIKTRGQQVTLSCSPISGHRSVSWYQQTPGQGLQFLFEYFSETQRNKGNFPGRFSGRQFSNSRSEMNVSTLELGDSALYLCASSLAQGTGWAGELFFGEGSRLTVL.

This clonotype has just one count. The rearrangement links TRBV18 to TRBJ2-3; 9 bases fit TRBD1. V lost 3 bases and J lost 2; bases outside the gene matches: 6. Germline CDR1 reads KGHSH; CDR2 reads LQKENI. The CDR3 sequence is 16 residues long. CDR3 protein: CASSPGQGASTDTQYF. The CDR3 coding sequence is TGTGCCAGCTCACCGGGACAGGGAGCCTCCACAGATACGCAGTATTTT.

The chain links TRBV30 to TRBJ2-1; D is unresolved. CDR3 length: 11 amino acids. CDR1 is GTSNPN, CDR2 SVGIG, per germline (reference sequence). V was trimmed by 6 bases and J by 5 bases, leaving 8 bases between them. DNA for the CDR3: TGTGCCTGTGGACGGAACAATGAGCAGTTCTTC. Its protein is CACGRNNEQFF.

The chain recombines TRBV5-1 with TRBJ1-2; D possibly corresponds to TRBD1 (5 bases). The CDR3 totals 12 residues. Deletions cut 0 bases from V and 6 bases from J, with 6 bases between. Per germline, CDR1 SGHRS and CDR2 YFSETQ. The CDR3 DNA reads TGCGCCAGCAGCTTGGCCAGGGATGGCTACACCTTC. Residues: CASSLARDGYTF.

The chain uses TRBV18 and TRBJ2-7, with TRBD1 identical over 7 bases. The V and J ends lost 3 bases and 3 bases, in that order; junction bases with no gene match: 11. Germline CDR1 KGHSH, CDR2 LQKENI. The CDR3 has 16 amino acids. CDR3 region: CASSPSGTARVYEQYF. In DNA form, the CDR3 reads TGTGCCAGCTCACCCTCCGGGACAGCTAGAGTCTACGAGCAGTACTTC.

The CDR3 coding sequence is TGTGCCAGCTCCCCATCGGTGAACACCGGGGAGCTGTTTTTT. Its protein product is CASSPSVNTGELFF. The chain uses TRBV6-2 or TRBV6-3 and TRBJ2-2; D is uncertain. CDR3 length: 14 amino acids. CDR1 is MNHEY, CDR2 SVGEGT, per germline. Trimming stripped 8 bases from V and 1 base from J, with 11 bases between.

The rearrangement links TRBV7-6 to TRBJ1-6, with 10 bases matching TRBD1. Germline CDR1 reads SGHVS; CDR2 reads FNYEAQ. This CDR3 region has 15 residues. Trimming removed 4 bases from V and 10 bases from J; junction bases left unmatched: 7. The CDR3 DNA reads as TGTGCCAGCAGCTCAAGACAGGGGGCTACATCACCCCTCCACTTT. Translating it yields CASSSRQGATSPLHF.

The genes are TRBV7-9 and TRBJ1-1; 8 bases match TRBD1. Germline-derived CDR1 and CDR2 are SEHNR and FQNEAQ (reference sequence). The CDR3 totals 13 residues. The V segment lost 10 bases and the J segment 4 bases; nucleotides outside the gene matches: 8. The CDR3 region has the DNA TGTGCCACCTTACAGGGGGGATCCACTGAAGCTTTCTTT. It codes for CATLQGGSTEAFF.

The J gene is TRBJ2-7, the V gene TRBV19; TRBD1 matches at 11 bases. Germline CDR1 and CDR2: LNHDA and SQIVND (reference sequence). Trimming took 5 bases from V and 4 from J; bases not matched to a gene: 4. This CDR3 contains 14 residues. CDR3 DNA sequence: TGTGCCAGTAGTCCGGGACAGGGGGTGTACGAGCAGTACTTC. This codes for CASSPGQGVYEQYF.

The chain has TRBV18 and TRBJ2-1; TRBD2 matches at 7 bases. The germline CDR1 and CDR2 sequences are KGHSH and LQKENI. This CDR3 is 15 amino acids long. V trimming: 1 base; J trimming: 11 bases; junction bases outside the gene matches: 11. The CDR3: CASSPRGGLGRKQFF. The CDR3 DNA is TGTGCCAGCTCACCACGGGGGGGACTCGGCCGAAAGCAGTTCTTC.

This clonotype was recorded only once. The V call is TRBV7-9, the J call TRBJ1-1; 10 nucleotides agree with TRBD1. The germline V gene has CDR1 SEHNR and CDR2 FQNEAQ (reference sequence). The CDR3 has 15 amino acids. V gave up 3 bases and J gave up 2 bases; unmatched junction bases: 3. The CDR3 reads CASSLTGGRNTEAFF. The DNA of the CDR3 is TGTGCCAGCAGCTTGACAGGGGGCCGAAACACTGAAGCTTTCTTT.